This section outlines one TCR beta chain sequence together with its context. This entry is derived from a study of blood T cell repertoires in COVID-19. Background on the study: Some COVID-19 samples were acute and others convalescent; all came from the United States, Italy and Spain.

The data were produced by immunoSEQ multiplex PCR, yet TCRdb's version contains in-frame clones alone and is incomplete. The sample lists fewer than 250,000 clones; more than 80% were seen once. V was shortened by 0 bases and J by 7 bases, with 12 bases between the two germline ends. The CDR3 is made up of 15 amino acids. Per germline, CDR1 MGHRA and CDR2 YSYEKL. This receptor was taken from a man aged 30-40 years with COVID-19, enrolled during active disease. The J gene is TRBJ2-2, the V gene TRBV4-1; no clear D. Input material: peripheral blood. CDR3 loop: CASSQDQSGHGELFF. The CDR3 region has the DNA TGCGCCAGCAGCCAAGATCAATCAGGCCACGGGGAGCTGTTTTTT.